Following are 23 T cell receptor beta chains from one sample sequenced in a study of brain metastases from non-small cell lung cancer. Sequencing used immunoSEQ multiplex PCR; TCRdb keeps in-frame clones, though not all of them. Of about 1,400 clones in the sample, approximately 86% are singletons; the top ten hold more than 10%. The specimen sequenced was tumor-adjacent normal tissue. The receptor set was obtained from a donor aged 40 or older with non-small cell lung cancer.

The J gene is TRBJ2-1, the V gene TRBV27; 9 bases fit TRBD2. CDR3 size: 15 residues. V shed 5 bases, J shed 3 bases, and the junction held 5 bases outside the gene matches. CDR1 MNHEY and CDR2 SMNVEV come from the germline V gene (reference sequence). The CDR3: CASSTGLADYNEQFF. CDR3 bases: TGTGCCAGCAGTACGGGACTAGCCGACTACAATGAGCAGTTCTTC.

CDR3 sequence (DNA): TGTGCCAGCAGCGCCCGGACAGAAGCTTTCTTT. The encoded protein is CASSARTEAFF. The chain joins TRBV7-9 to TRBJ1-1, with D maybe TRBD1 (5 bases). V lost 5 bases and J lost 8, with 9 bases in between. CDR3 length: 11 residues. Germline lookup yields CDR1 SEHNR and CDR2 FQNEAQ (reference sequence).

Comment on this clone: An end of the junction does not agree with germline; a read error may underlie this. This chain joins TRBV28 and TRBJ2-7; D possibly matches TRBD1 or TRBD2 (5 bases each). The CDR3 has 13 amino acids. Germline V CDR1 and CDR2: MDHEN, SYDVKM. The CDR3 nucleotides are TGTGCCAGCAGTTTACCGGGGACCTACAAGCAGTACTTC. It translates to CASSLPGTYKQYF.

The V and J genes are TRBV6-5 and TRBJ1-1; unclear D gene. The ends were cut back, 2 bases at V and 2 bases at J, with 12 bases in the middle. CDR3 length equals 15 residues. Germline V gene lookup returns CDR1 MNHEY and CDR2 SVGAGI. CDR3 sequence (DNA): TGTGCCAGCAGTTACGACCCCGTAATAAACACTGAAGCTTTCTTT. This codes for CASSYDPVINTEAFF.

The CDR3 sequence: CASSQLAGGRSEQFF. The CDR3 DNA sequence: TGTGCCAGCAGTCAGCTAGCGGGCGGCCGTAGTGAGCAGTTCTTC. V and J are TRBV6-4 and TRBJ2-1; TRBD2 aligns across 8 bases. This CDR3 comprises 15 residues. The germline gives CDR1 MRHNA, CDR2 SNTAGT. Trimming took 5 bases from V and 9 from J; bases not matched to a gene: 12.

J is TRBJ1-3 and V is TRBV12-5; 7 bases line up with TRBD1. The V gene's germline CDR1 is LGHNT and CDR2 FRNRAP. This CDR3 comprises 14 residues. V was pared by 4 bases and J by 7 bases, with 7 bases of the junction left unmatched. The CDR3 region has the DNA TGTGCTAGTGGTTCCTCCGGGACAGTTAACACCATATATTTT. Protein sequence: CASGSSGTVNTIYF.

The genes are TRBV7-2 and TRBJ2-1; possibly TRBD1 for D (5 bases). The length of the CDR3 is 15 residues. The germline V gene has CDR1 SGHTA and CDR2 FQGNSA. Trimming took 1 base from V and 3 from J, leaving 10 bases between them. This CDR3 is CASSLDTGFYNEQFF. In DNA, the CDR3 is TGTGCCAGCAGCTTAGATACAGGATTCTACAATGAGCAGTTCTTC.

The chain recombines TRBV28 with TRBJ2-6; the D is unclear. Trimming removed 8 bases at V and 1 base at J, with 3 bases between. Germline V gene lookup returns CDR1 MDHEN and CDR2 SYDVKM. The length of the CDR3 is 12 residues. The CDR3 DNA reads TGTGCCAGCGTTTCTGGGGCCAACGTCCTGACTTTC. Amino acids: CASVSGANVLTF.

V usage is TRBV9 and J usage is TRBJ1-4; D is undetermined. Germline loops: CDR1 SGDLS, CDR2 YYNGEE. The CDR3 spans 14 residues. Trimming removed 4 bases at V and 7 bases at J, with 14 bases between. CDR3 in amino acids: CASSPQSGREKLFF. The CDR3 DNA sequence: TGTGCCAGCAGCCCCCAGAGCGGGCGTGAAAAACTGTTTTTT.

In its sample, this clone was seen once. The gene calls are TRBV3-1 (or the pseudogene TRBV3-2) and TRBJ2-1; tentatively, D is TRBD1 (5 bases). Per the germline V gene, CDR1 is LGHDT and CDR2 is YNNKEL (reference sequence). This CDR3 spans 11 amino acids. V gave up 1 base and J gave up 12 bases, with 7 bases separating them. The CDR3 region is CASSQGRGQFF. The CDR3 nucleotides read TGTGCCAGCAGCCAAGGTAGGGGGCAGTTCTTC.

This clone was recorded once. J is TRBJ1-6 and V is TRBV27; TRBD1 is a possible D gene (6 bases). The CDR3 length is 16 residues. The V end was cut by 3 bases, the J end by 6 bases, with 15 bases between. Germline V gene lookup returns CDR1 MNHEY and CDR2 SMNVEV (reference sequence). DNA of the CDR3: TGTGCCAGCAGTTTGGTTGGGGGGGCTTTTAATTCACCCCTCCACTTT. It codes for CASSLVGGAFNSPLHF.

The chain has TRBV5-6 and TRBJ2-7, with 9 bases matching TRBD1. The trim removed 4 bases at V and 3 bases at J, leaving 5 bases unmatched. CDR3 length: 14 residues. The germline CDR1 and CDR2 sequences are SGHDT and YYEEEE. The CDR3 bases are TGTGCCAGCAGCCGGACAGGGGCAGGCTACGAGCAGTACTTC. It translates to CASSRTGAGYEQYF. The complete variable domain, with remaining parts taken from reference TRBV5-6 and TRBJ2-7, reads DAGVTQSPTHLIKTRGQQVTLRCSPKSGHDTVSWYQQALGQGPQFIFQYYEEEERQRGNFPDRFSGHQFPNYSSELNVNALLLGDSALYLCASSRTGAGYEQYFGPGTRLTVT.

The chain employs TRBV5-1 and TRBJ2-3; 7 bases are shared with TRBD1. Germline V CDR1 and CDR2: SGHRS, YFSETQ. This CDR3 has 14 residues. V lost 2 bases, J lost 2 bases, and 2 bases stayed unmatched. The DNA of the CDR3 is TGCGCCAGCAGCTTCGGACAGGACACAGATACGCAGTATTTT. Translating gives CASSFGQDTDTQYF.

The chain couples TRBV10-3 to TRBJ2-2, with 9 positions matching TRBD2. The junction had 6 bases not matched to a gene; V was cut back by 4 bases and J by 0 bases. Germline V gene lookup returns CDR1 ENHRY and CDR2 SYGVKD. The CDR3 runs 17 residues. CDR3 bases: TGTGCCATCAGTGTGCTAGCGGGAAAACCGAACACCGGGGAGCTGTTTTTT. Translated: CAISVLAGKPNTGELFF.

This clone has just a few counts. The rearrangement joins TRBV2 to TRBJ1-2; D remains ambiguous. Trimming cost V 3 bases and J 3 bases, with 5 bases left between them. The CDR3 covers 12 residues. Germline V CDR1 and CDR2: SNHLY, FYNNEI. CDR3 protein: CASSERDYGYTF. As DNA, the CDR3 is TGTGCCAGCAGTGAGAGGGACTATGGCTACACCTTC.

This chain links TRBV5-1 with TRBJ1-4, with D possibly being TRBD1 (6 bases). Deletions cut 5 bases from V and 7 bases from J, with 15 bases between. CDR1 is SGHRS and CDR2 is YFSETQ in the germline V gene. CDR3 length: 14 residues. Written as DNA, the CDR3 is TGCGCCAGCAGTGTTGGACAGTCGGGTGAAAAACTGTTTTTT. It codes for CASSVGQSGEKLFF. The full variable domain, completed using reference TRBV5-1 and TRBJ1-4, is KAGVTQTPRYLIKTRGQQVTLSCSPISGHRSVSWYQQTPGQGLQFLFEYFSETQRNKGNFPGRFSGRQFSNSRSEMNVSTLELGDSALYLCASSVGQSGEKLFFGSGTQLSVL.

The chain links TRBV5-1 to TRBJ1-1, with D possibly matching TRBD1 (5 bases). Per the germline V gene, CDR1 is SGHRS and CDR2 is YFSETQ. V lost 0 bases and J 2 bases, leaving 17 bases between the germline ends. The CDR3 consists of 17 residues. The CDR3 DNA reads as TGCGCCAGCAGCTTGGAATCTAGGGGCAGGATTAACACTGAAGCTTTCTTT. It codes for CASSLESRGRINTEAFF.

By share, this clone ranks as large. The chain joins TRBV11-2 to TRBJ2-1, with 8 nucleotides matching TRBD1. The CDR3 consists of 18 residues. Germline assignment: CDR1 SGHAT and CDR2 FQNNGV. V gave up 1 base and J gave up 0 bases; unmatched junction bases: 8. CDR3 nucleotide sequence: TGTGCCAGCAGCTTAGTTTACGGGACAGGATCCTCCTACAATGAGCAGTTCTTC. Translated: CASSLVYGTGSSYNEQFF.

This rearrangement joins TRBV5-1 to TRBJ1-4; D unresolved. Germline CDR1 reads SGHRS; CDR2 reads YFSETQ. Between the trimmed V and J ends, which lost 0 bases and 3 bases, there was a span of 12 bases. This CDR3 is built from 16 residues. Here the CDR3 DNA reads TGCGCCAGCAGCTTGGCTCCGGTTGCCGCTAATGAAAAACTGTTTTTT. It encodes CASSLAPVAANEKLFF.

This chain uses TRBV6-1 with TRBJ1-5, with TRBD1 identical over 7 bases. Trimming took 6 bases from V and 6 from J; bases not matched to a gene: 8. The CDR3 runs 14 residues. Looked up from germline, CDR1 is MNHNS and CDR2 is SASEGT. This CDR3 is CASSASQGGQPQHF. The CDR3 DNA follows: TGTGCCAGCAGCGCCTCCCAGGGGGGTCAGCCCCAGCATTTT.

By proportion, this clone is large. This chain joins TRBV4-1 and TRBJ1-3; D uncertain. This CDR3 comprises 16 residues. In germline, CDR1 is MGHRA, CDR2 YSYEKL. Trimming took off 4 bases at V and 4 bases at J, with 17 bases between the two ends. The CDR3 region is CASSPTTALTGNTIYF. In DNA, the CDR3 is TGCGCCAGCAGCCCAACGACCGCGCTGACGGGAAACACCATATATTTT.

As to this clone: Other DNA sequences in this specimen translate into the identical CDR3. The CDR3 region is CASSWAGRGTEAFF. The CDR3, as DNA: TGTGCCAGCAGCTGGGCTGGGAGAGGTACTGAAGCTTTCTTT. The gene calls are TRBV5-6 and TRBJ1-1, with D unclear. The V end was cut by 3 bases, the J end by 5 bases, with 14 bases between. Germline CDR1 SGHDT, CDR2 YYEEEE. CDR3 length: 14 residues.

The V gene is TRBV27, the J gene TRBJ2-2; TRBD1 or TRBD2 may be the D gene (5 bases each). Germline CDR1 and CDR2: MNHEY and SMNVEV (reference sequence). This CDR3 comprises 16 residues. Trimming left V 7 bases short and J 4 bases short, with 19 bases between. CDR3 sequence: CASKVVRGAGTGELFF. CDR3 DNA sequence: TGTGCCAGCAAGGTGGTGAGGGGCGCGGGCACCGGGGAGCTGTTTTTT.